The clone carrying this TCR beta chain showed up just a few times. Antigen specificity is unknown. Making TCR cDNA involved 5'RACE template switching, which added UMIs and a universal primer site. TCRdb analysed the 5' RACE reads with MiXCR anew, one entry per CDR3 protein. Of 400,000 or so distinct CDR3 sequences detected, under 7.5% appear once; the ten largest clones hold 15%. The data belong to a study of T cells after yellow fever vaccination. Study results and caveats: Relatively few clonotypes were ones that appeared in both CD4 and CD8 compartments. Most primary-vaccination clones reappeared after the booster (about 95% CD4, about 88% CD8).

Trimming shortened V by 5 bases and J by 3 bases, and 17 bases separated the two germline ends. This CDR3 spans 15 amino acids. Germline V gene lookup returns CDR1 MNHNS and CDR2 SASEGT. V gene TRBV6-1 combines with J gene TRBJ2-7; D ambiguous. Material: PBMCs, obtained 5 days after the yellow fever booster vaccination. This clonotype was obtained from a man aged 30 to 45 who received the YFV17D yellow fever vaccine. CDR3 nucleotide sequence: TGTGCCAGCAGTCCATCCTCGCCGTCACGCTACGAGCAGTACTTC. It encodes CASSPSSPSRYEQYF.